This T cell receptor beta chain was recovered during a study of Ad26.COV2.S vaccination and SARS-CoV-2 variants. Study-level background: Within the COV1001 Ad26.COV2.S trial arm, the donor was enrolled.

V trimming: 6 bases; J trimming: 3 bases; junction bases outside the gene matches: 13. This CDR3 has 16 residues. Germline V gene sequence: CDR1 SNHLY, CDR2 FYNNEI. Sequencing used immunoSEQ multiplex PCR; TCRdb keeps in-frame clones, though not all of them. This table has about 400,000 clones, about 83% appearing once. The sample's treatment: around 19 received Ad26.COV2.S at low or high dose, single or two shots; roughly five received placebo; per-sample allocation not given. Sampling took place 63 days after the first vaccine or placebo injection. The material was peripheral blood, obtained in a trial of Ad26.COV2.S vaccine versus placebo. V is TRBV2 and J is TRBJ2-7; 8 bases align to TRBD2. This TCR came from a person between 18 and 65 years old who received the Ad26.COV2.S COVID-19 vaccine or a placebo. CDR3 sequence reads: CASRDLVIAGNYEQYF. The CDR3 DNA follows: TGTGCCAGCAGGGACCTCGTGATAGCGGGGAACTACGAGCAGTACTTC.